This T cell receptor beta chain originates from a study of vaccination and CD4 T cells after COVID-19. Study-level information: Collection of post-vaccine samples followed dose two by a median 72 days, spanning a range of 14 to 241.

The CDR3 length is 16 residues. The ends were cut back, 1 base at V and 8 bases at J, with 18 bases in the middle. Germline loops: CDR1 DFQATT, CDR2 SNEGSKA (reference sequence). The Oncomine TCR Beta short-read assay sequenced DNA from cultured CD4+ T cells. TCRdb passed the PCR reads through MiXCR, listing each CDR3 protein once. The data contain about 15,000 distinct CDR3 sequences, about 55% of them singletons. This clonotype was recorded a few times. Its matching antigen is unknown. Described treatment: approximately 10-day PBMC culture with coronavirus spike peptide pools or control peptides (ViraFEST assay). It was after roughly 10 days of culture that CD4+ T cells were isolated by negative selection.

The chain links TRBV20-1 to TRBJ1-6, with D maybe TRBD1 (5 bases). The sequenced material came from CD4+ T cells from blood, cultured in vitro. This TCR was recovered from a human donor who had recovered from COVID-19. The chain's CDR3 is CSARGGWGSSDSPLHF. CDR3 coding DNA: TGCAGTGCTAGAGGCGGTTGGGGGAGTTCTGATTCACCCCTCCACTTT.